This TCR beta chain was observed in a study of vaccination and CD4 T cells after COVID-19. About the research overall: Recovered-phase convalescent patients showed SARS-CoV-2 positivity by nasal swab PCR; 9 or 10 were mild, one severe. Overlapping SARS-CoV-2, HCoV-NL63, HCoV-OC43 and HCoV-229E spike peptides stimulated the cells. Study findings and constraints: Among convalescent patients, a median roughly 90% of reactive clones emerged only after vaccination.

The Oncomine TCR Beta short-read assay sequenced DNA from cultured CD4+ T cells. Once CD4+ T cells had been cultured, genomic DNA was extracted from them. MiXCR, applied by TCRdb to the PCR reads, yields one record per CDR3 protein. This sample has more than 6,000 distinct CDR3 sequences, with roughly 70% found just once. The trim removed 1 base at V and 6 bases at J, leaving 9 bases unmatched. The CDR3 spans 15 residues. Germline V gene sequence: CDR1 GTSNPN, CDR2 SVGIG (reference sequence). As to this clonotype: No antigen is known for it.

Treatment: approximately 11-day PBMC culture with coronavirus spike peptide pools or control peptides (ViraFEST assay). The receptor comes from a human donor who had recovered from COVID-19. Material for sequencing was CD4+ T cells from blood, cultured in vitro. This sequence joins TRBV30 and TRBJ1-5, with 7 bases aligning to TRBD1. CDR3: CAWSEYQGVVQPQHF. The DNA for the CDR3 is TGTGCCTGGAGTGAATACCAGGGGGTAGTTCAGCCCCAGCATTTT.